The present T cell receptor beta chain was sequenced within a study of sequential checkpoint blockade in melanoma. Whole-study context: First-line arms were nivolumab then ipilimumab, or the reverse, randomized 1:1. Both treatment sequences were followed by maintenance nivolumab.

Documented treatment: randomized to nivolumab then ipilimumab (arm A) or the reverse (arm B). This CDR3 region has 13 residues. Germline V CDR1 and CDR2: MNHEY, SMNVEV (reference sequence). The trim removed 11 bases at V and 8 bases at J, leaving 9 bases unmatched. Sequencing used immunoSEQ multiplex PCR; TCRdb keeps in-frame clones, though not all of them. The sample shows some 9,400 clones, 70% to 80% of them seen only once. V and J are TRBV27 and TRBJ1-6, with 7 bases lining up with TRBD1. The origin of this receptor is a human donor with melanoma. The sample in question was CD8+ T cells sorted from blood (inferred from file names), obtained from a patient given nivolumab and ipilimumab in sequence. This CDR3 is CASAHRGYSPLHF. Written as DNA, the CDR3 is TGTGCCTCAGCCCACAGGGGTTATTCACCCCTCCACTTT.